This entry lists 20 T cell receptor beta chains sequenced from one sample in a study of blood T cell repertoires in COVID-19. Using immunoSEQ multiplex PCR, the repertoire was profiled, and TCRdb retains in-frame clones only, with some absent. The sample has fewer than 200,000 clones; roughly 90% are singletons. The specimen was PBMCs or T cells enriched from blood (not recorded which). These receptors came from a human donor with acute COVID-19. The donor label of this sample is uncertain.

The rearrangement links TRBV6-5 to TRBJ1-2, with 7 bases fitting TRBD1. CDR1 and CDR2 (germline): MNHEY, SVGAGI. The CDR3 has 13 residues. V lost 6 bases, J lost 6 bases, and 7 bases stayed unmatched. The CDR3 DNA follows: TGTGCCAGCAGAGAGGGGGCGCGGAATGGCTACACCTTC. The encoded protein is CASREGARNGYTF.

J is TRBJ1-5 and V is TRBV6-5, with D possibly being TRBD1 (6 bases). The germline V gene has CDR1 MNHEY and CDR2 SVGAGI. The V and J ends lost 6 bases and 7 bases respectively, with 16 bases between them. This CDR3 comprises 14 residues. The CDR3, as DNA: TGTGCCAGCAGGGCCCTACAGGGCGGGCAGCCCCAGCATTTT. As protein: CASRALQGGQPQHF.

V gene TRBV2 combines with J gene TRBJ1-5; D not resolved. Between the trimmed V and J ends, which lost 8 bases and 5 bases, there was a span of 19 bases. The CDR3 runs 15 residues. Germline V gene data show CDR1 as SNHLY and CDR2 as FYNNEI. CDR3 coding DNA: TGTGCCAGCTCTGGCGCAGGAGGCGCCTATCAGCCCCAGCATTTT. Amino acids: CASSGAGGAYQPQHF.

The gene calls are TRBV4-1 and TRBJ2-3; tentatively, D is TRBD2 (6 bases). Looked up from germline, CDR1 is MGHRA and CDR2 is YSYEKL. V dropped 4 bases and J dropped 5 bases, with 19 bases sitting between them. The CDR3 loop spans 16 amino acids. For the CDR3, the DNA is TGCGCCAGCAGCCTTCTCCCCCCCGGGACTGGAGATACGCAGTATTTT. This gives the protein CASSLLPPGTGDTQYF.

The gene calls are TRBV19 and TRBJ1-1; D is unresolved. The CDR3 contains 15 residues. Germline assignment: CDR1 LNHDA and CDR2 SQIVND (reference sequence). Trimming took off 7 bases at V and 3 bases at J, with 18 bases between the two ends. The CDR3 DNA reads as TGTGCCAGTATTCCCAGTGGCGGAGTCGACACTGAAGCTTTCTTT. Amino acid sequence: CASIPSGGVDTEAFF.

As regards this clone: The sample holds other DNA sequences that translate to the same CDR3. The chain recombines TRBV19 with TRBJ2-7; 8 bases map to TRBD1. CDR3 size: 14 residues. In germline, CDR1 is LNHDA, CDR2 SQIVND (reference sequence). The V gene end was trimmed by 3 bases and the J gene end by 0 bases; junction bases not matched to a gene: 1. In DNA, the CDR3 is TGTGCCAGTAGTATCGGACAGGGCTCCTACGAGCAGTACTTC. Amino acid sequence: CASSIGQGSYEQYF.

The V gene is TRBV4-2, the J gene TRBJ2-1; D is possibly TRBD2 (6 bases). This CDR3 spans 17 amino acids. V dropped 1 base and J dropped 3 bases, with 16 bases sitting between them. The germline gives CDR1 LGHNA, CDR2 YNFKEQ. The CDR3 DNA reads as TGTGCCAGCAGCCAAGGGCTAAGACTAGGGGACTACAATGAGCAGTTCTTC. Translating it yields CASSQGLRLGDYNEQFF.

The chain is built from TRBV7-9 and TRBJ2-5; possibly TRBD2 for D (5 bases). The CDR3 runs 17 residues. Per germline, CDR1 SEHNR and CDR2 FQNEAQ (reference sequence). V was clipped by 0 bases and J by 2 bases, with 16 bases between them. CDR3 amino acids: CASSLARSRGTQETQYF. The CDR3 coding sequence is TGTGCCAGCAGCTTAGCGAGGTCCCGGGGTACACAAGAGACCCAGTACTTC.

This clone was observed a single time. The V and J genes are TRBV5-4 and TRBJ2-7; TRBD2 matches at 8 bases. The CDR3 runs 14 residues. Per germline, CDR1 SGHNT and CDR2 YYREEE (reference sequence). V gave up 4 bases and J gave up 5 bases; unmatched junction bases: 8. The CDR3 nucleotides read TGTGCCAGCAGCGTCCACGGGGGGGCGGACGAGCAGTACTTC. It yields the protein CASSVHGGADEQYF.

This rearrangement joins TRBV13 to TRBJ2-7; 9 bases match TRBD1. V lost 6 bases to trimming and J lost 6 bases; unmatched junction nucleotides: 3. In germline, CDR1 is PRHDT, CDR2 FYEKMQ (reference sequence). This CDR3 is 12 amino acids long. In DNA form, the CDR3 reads TGTGCCAGCAGGGGACAGGGCCCCGAGCAGTACTTC. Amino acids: CASRGQGPEQYF.

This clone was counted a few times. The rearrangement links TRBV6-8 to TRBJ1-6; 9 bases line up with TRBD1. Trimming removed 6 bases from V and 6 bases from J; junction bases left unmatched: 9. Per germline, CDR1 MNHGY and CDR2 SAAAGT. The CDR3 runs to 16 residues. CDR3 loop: CASRSGTGFPNSPLHF. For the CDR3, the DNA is TGTGCCAGCAGGTCCGGGACAGGGTTCCCTAATTCACCCCTCCACTTT.

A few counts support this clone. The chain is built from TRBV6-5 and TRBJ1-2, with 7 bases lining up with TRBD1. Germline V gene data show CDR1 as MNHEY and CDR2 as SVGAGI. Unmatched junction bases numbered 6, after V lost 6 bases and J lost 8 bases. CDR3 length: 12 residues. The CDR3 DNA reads TGTGCCAGCAGGCACAGGGGCGGCGGCTACACCTTC. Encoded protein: CASRHRGGGYTF.

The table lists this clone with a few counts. CDR3 nucleotides: TGTGCCAGCAGCCCCCCGGGGGGGTACGAGCAGTACTTC. Translating it yields CASSPPGGYEQYF. This chain links TRBV4-2 with TRBJ2-7; 8 bases map to TRBD2. Germline lookup yields CDR1 LGHNA and CDR2 YNFKEQ. The length of the CDR3 is 13 residues. J was trimmed by 4 bases and V by 4 bases; bases with no gene match: 3.

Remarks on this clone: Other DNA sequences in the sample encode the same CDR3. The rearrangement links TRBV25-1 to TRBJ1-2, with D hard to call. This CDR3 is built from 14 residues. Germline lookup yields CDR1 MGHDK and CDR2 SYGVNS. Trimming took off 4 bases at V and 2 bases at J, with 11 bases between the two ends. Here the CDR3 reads CASSVLRSNYGYTF. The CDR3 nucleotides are TGTGCCAGCAGTGTCCTGCGTAGCAACTATGGCTACACCTTC.

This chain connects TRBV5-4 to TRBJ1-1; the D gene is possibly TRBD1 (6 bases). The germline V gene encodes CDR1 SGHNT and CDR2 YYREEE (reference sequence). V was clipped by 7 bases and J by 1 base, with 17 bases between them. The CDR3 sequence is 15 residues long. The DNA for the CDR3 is TGTGCCAGCGGGCCCGGGGGGGCGAAGAACACTGAAGCTTTCTTT. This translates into CASGPGGAKNTEAFF.

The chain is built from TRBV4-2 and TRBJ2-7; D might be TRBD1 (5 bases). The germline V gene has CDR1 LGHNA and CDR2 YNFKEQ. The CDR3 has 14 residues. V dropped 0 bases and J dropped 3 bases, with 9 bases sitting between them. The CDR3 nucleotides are TGTGCCAGCAGCCAAGATGGGGCTCTCTACGAGCAGTACTTC. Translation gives CASSQDGALYEQYF.

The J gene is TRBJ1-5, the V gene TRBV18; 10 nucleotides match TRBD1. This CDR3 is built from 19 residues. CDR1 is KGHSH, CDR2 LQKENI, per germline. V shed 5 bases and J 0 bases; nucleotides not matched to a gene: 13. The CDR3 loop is CASSLFHTGTGDSNQPQHF. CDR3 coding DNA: TGTGCCAGCTCATTATTCCACACCGGGACAGGGGATAGCAATCAGCCCCAGCATTTT.

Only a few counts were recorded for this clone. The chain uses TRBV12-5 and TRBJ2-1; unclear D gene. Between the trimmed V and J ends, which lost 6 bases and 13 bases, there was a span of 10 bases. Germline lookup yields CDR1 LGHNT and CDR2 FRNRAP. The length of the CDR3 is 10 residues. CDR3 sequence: CASGRTTQFF. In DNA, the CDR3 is TGTGCTAGTGGCCGAACGACACAGTTCTTC.

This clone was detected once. The CDR3 nucleotides read TGTGCCAGTAGACTAGCGGGGGGAGTCTCCTACAATGAGCAGTTCTTC. It encodes CASRLAGGVSYNEQFF. V is TRBV19 and J is TRBJ2-1; 12 nucleotides agree with TRBD2. Germline V gene sequence: CDR1 LNHDA, CDR2 SQIVND (reference sequence). The CDR3 consists of 16 residues. V shed 6 bases, J shed 0 bases, and the junction held 3 bases outside the gene matches.

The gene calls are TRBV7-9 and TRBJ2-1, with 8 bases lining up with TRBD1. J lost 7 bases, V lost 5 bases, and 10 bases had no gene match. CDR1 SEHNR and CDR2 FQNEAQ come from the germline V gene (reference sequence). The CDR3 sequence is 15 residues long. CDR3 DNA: TGTGCCAGCAGCCGGACAGGGAGGTTTGGGAATGAGCAGTTCTTC. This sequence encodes CASSRTGRFGNEQFF.